A selection of T cell receptor beta chains follows, all from one sample in a study of blood T cell repertoires in COVID-19. Some clones are missing from TCRdb's copy, which holds only in-frame ones; the method was immunoSEQ multiplex PCR. The sample has roughly 380,000 clones; about 89% are singletons. The specimen sequenced was peripheral blood. The receptors come from a middle-aged woman with COVID-19, enrolled during active disease. Both conserved end residues are part of each CDR3. A D gene is named only where the DNA matches it firmly. Clone size is given for some rows only: seen once, a few or many times, or a class if the clone is expanded.

j_call v_call d_call clone_size cdr3_aa cdr3_nt
TRBJ1-5 TRBV6-6 - - CASNRQGGDQPQHF TGTGCCAGCAACCGGCAGGGAGGGGATCAGCCCCAGCATTTT
TRBJ1-1 TRBV5-6 - - CASTRRNTEAFF TGTGCCAGCACCAGAAGAAACACTGAAGCTTTCTTT
TRBJ1-1 TRBV6-5 TRBD1 - CASRPDRVTEAFF TGTGCCAGCAGACCAGACAGGGTCACTGAAGCTTTCTTT
TRBJ1-4 TRBV28 TRBD1 - CASSSTGGIGEKLFF TGTGCCAGCAGCTCCACAGGGGGCATAGGGGAAAAACTGTTTTTT
TRBJ2-3 TRBV9 - - CASSFSSRVFSTDTQYF TGTGCCAGCAGCTTCTCGTCACGGGTCTTTAGCACAGATACGCAGTATTTT
TRBJ1-5 TRBV19 TRBD1 - CASSMGQLPNQPQHF TGTGCCAGTAGTATGGGACAGCTGCCCAATCAGCCCCAGCATTTT
TRBJ1-4 TRBV5-6 - - CASSTRPLGSNEKLFF TGTGCCAGCAGCACTCGGCCTCTGGGCAGTAATGAAAAACTGTTTTTT
TRBJ1-2 TRBV7-2 - - CASILTVNYGYTF TGTGCCAGCATCTTGACAGTTAACTATGGCTACACCTTC
TRBJ2-1 TRBV19 - - CASAGTYNEQFF TGTGCCAGTGCCGGGACTTACAATGAGCAGTTCTTC
TRBJ2-1 TRBV2 TRBD1 once CASSPDRGPYNEQFF TGTGCCAGCAGCCCGGACAGGGGACCCTACAATGAGCAGTTCTTC
TRBJ1-1 TRBV2 TRBD1 - CASRLFQGATNTEAFF TGTGCCAGCAGACTTTTCCAGGGGGCTACGAACACTGAAGCTTTCTTT
TRBJ1-1 TRBV29-1 - - CSAEEGRKVEAFF TGCAGCGCAGAGGAAGGGAGGAAAGTTGAAGCTTTCTTT
TRBJ2-3 TRBV7-2 TRBD2 - CASSLGRGGYTQYF TGTGCCAGCAGCTTAGGTCGGGGGGGTTATACGCAGTATTTT
TRBJ1-2 TRBV5-1 - - CASSFSSDYGYTF TGCGCCAGCAGCTTCTCCAGCGACTATGGCTACACCTTC
TRBJ2-2 TRBV18 - - CASSPSQGGNTGELFF TGTGCCAGCTCACCAAGCCAGGGCGGCAACACCGGGGAGCTGTTTTTT
TRBJ1-1 TRBV29-1 - - CSVPRGAVGTEAFF TGCAGCGTCCCTCGGGGGGCTGTTGGTACTGAAGCTTTCTTT
TRBJ1-3 TRBV5-6 TRBD1 - CASSLQGAGGNTIYF TGTGCCAGCAGCCTCCAGGGGGCTGGTGGAAACACCATATATTTT
TRBJ2-1 TRBV7-2 TRBD2 - CASSLDHFTSGRARFF TGTGCCAGCAGCTTAGATCACTTCACTAGCGGGAGGGCCAGGTTCTTC
TRBJ2-3 TRBV4-3 - - CASSQTAARRTDTQYF TGCGCCAGCAGCCAAACAGCGGCACGACGCACAGATACGCAGTATTTT
TRBJ1-4 TRBV6-2/TRBV6-3 - - CASSYEGYNEKLFF TGTGCCAGCAGTTACGAGGGATATAATGAAAAACTGTTTTTT
TRBJ1-3 TRBV7-6 - - CASSSVGTPYSGNTIYF TGTGCCAGCAGCTCGGTCGGGACACCTTACTCTGGAAACACCATATATTTT
TRBJ1-4 TRBV7-2 - - CASSFFATRAEKLFF TGTGCCAGCAGCTTTTTCGCTACGAGGGCTGAAAAACTGTTTTTT
TRBJ1-3 TRBV2 - - CASRSTTGSASRSGNTIYF TGTGCCAGCAGGTCAACCACAGGGTCGGCGAGTCGCTCTGGAAACACCATATATTTT
TRBJ2-3 TRBV24-1 - - CATSESGISTGKPDTQYF TGTGCCACCAGTGAAAGCGGAATTAGCACTGGAAAACCAGATACGCAGTATTTT
TRBJ2-7 TRBV7-3 TRBD2 - CASSLQAGVPHEQYF TGTGCCAGCAGCTTACAAGCGGGGGTACCCCACGAGCAGTACTTC
TRBJ2-7 TRBV5-4 - - CASSLAGLYEQYF TGTGCCAGCAGCTTGGCAGGGTTATACGAGCAGTACTTC
TRBJ1-5 TRBV28 TRBD1 few CASSLGTGVVQPQHF TGTGCCAGCAGTTTAGGGACAGGGGTTGTTCAGCCCCAGCATTTT
TRBJ1-1 TRBV5-1 - - CASSLGLVGNTEAFF TGCGCCAGCAGCTTGGGACTCGTGGGGAACACTGAAGCTTTCTTT
TRBJ1-2 TRBV30 - - CAWSGEAQGRRGYTF TGTGCCTGGAGTGGGGAAGCCCAGGGTCGACGTGGCTACACCTTC